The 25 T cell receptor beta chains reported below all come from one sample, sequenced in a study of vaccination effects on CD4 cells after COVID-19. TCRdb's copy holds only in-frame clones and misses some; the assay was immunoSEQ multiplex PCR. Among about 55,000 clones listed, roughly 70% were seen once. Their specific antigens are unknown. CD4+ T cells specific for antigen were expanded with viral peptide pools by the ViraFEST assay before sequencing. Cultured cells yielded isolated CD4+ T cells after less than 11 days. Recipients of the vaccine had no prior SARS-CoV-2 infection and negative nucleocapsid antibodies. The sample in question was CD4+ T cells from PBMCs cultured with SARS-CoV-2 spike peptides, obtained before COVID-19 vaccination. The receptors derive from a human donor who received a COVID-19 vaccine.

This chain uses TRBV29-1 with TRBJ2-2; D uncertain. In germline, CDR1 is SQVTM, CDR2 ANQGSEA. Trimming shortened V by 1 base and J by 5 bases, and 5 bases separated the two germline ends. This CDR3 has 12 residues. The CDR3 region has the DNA TGCAGCGTTGAAGGAAAAACCGGGGAGCTGTTTTTT. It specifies CSVEGKTGELFF.

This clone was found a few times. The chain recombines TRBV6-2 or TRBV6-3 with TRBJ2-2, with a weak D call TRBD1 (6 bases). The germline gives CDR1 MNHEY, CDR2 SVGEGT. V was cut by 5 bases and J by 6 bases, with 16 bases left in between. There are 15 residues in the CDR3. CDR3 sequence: CASSITGPRAGELFF. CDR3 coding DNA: TGTGCCAGCAGTATTACAGGGCCCCGCGCCGGGGAGCTGTTTTTT.

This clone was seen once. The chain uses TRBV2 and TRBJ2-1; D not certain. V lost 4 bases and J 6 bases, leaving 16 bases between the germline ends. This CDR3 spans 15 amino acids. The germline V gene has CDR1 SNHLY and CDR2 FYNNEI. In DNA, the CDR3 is TGTGCCAGCAGTGGACTTCTCCTAGACGTCAATGAGCAGTTCTTC. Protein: CASSGLLLDVNEQFF.

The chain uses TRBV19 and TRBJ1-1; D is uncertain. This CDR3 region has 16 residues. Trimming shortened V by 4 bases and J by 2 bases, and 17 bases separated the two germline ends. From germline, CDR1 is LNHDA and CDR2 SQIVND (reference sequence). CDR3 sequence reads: CASSTRRARGNTEAFF. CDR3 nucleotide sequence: TGTGCCAGTAGTACCCGCCGGGCCCGAGGAAACACTGAAGCTTTCTTT.

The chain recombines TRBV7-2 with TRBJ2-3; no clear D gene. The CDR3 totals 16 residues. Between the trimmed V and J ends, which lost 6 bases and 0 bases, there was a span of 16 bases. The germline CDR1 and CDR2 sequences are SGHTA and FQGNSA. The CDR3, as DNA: TGTGCCAGCAGTTATGCCGGCCGTTATAGCACAGATACGCAGTATTTT. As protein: CASSYAGRYSTDTQYF.

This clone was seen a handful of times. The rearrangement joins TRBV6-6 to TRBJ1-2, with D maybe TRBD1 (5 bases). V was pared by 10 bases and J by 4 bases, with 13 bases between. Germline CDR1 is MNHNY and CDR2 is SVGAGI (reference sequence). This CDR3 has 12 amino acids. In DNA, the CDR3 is TGTGCCACCACGATCAGGGTCTATGGCTACACCTTC. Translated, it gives CATTIRVYGYTF.

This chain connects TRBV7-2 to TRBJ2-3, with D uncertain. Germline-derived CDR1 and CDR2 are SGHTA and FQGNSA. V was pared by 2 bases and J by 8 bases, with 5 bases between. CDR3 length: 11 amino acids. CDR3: CASSLRATQYF. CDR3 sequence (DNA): TGTGCCAGCAGCTTACGGGCTACGCAGTATTTT. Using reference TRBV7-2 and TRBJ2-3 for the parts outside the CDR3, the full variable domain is GAGVSQSPSNKVTEKGKDVELRCDPISGHTALYWYRQSLGQGLEFLIYFQGNSAPDKSGLPSDRFSAERTGGSVSTLTIQRTQQEDSAVYLCASSLRATQYFGPGTRLTVL.

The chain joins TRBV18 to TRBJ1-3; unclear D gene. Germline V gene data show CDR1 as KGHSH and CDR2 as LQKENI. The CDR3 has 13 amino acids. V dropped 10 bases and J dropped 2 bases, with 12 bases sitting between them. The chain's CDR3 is CATQEGPGNTIYF. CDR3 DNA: TGTGCCACCCAAGAGGGCCCTGGAAACACCATATATTTT.

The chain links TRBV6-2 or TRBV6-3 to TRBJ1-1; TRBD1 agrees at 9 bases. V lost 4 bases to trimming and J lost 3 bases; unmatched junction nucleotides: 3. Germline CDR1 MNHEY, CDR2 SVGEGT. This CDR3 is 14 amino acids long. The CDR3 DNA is TGTGCCAGCAGTTCCAACAGGGGGCACACTGAAGCTTTCTTT. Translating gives CASSSNRGHTEAFF.

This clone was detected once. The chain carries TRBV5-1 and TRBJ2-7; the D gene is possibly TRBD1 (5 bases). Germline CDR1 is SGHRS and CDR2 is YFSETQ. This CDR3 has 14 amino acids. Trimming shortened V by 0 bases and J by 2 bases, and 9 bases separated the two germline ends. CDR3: CASSLEARAYEQYF. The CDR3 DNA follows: TGCGCCAGCAGCTTGGAGGCCAGGGCCTACGAGCAGTACTTC.

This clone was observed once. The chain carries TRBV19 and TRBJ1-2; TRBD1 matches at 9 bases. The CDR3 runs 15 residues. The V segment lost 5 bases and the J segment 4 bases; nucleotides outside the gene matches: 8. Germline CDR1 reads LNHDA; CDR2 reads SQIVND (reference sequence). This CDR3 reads CASSRTGVGAYGYTF. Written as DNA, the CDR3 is TGTGCCAGTAGTCGGACAGGGGTTGGCGCCTATGGCTACACCTTC.

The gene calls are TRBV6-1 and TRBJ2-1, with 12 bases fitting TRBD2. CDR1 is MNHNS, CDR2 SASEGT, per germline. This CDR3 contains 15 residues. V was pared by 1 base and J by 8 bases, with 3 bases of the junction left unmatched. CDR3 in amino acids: CASSEGTSGIDEQFF. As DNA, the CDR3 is TGTGCCAGCAGTGAAGGGACTAGCGGGATAGATGAGCAGTTCTTC.

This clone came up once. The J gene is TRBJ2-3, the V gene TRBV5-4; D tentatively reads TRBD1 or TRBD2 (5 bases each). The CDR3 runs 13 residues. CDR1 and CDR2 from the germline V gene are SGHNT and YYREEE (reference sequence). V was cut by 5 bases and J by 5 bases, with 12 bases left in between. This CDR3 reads CASSWDLQDTQYF. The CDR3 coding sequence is TGTGCCAGCAGTTGGGACCTACAAGATACGCAGTATTTT. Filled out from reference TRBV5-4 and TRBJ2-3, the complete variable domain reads ETGVTQSPTHLIKTRGQQVTLRCSSQSGHNTVSWYQQALGQGPQFIFQYYREEENGRGNFPPRFSGLQFPNYSSELNVNALELDDSALYLCASSWDLQDTQYFGPGTRLTVL.

Written as DNA, the CDR3 is TGTGCCAGCAGCTTTCCGAGGGGGAGACAGGGTCTTACTAATGAAAAACTGTTTTTT. It encodes CASSFPRGRQGLTNEKLFF. The chain has TRBV7-9 and TRBJ1-4; the match to TRBD1 covers 7 bases. From germline, CDR1 is SEHNR and CDR2 FQNEAQ (reference sequence). This CDR3 is built from 19 residues. The V and J ends lost 3 bases and 2 bases, in that order; junction bases with no gene match: 15.

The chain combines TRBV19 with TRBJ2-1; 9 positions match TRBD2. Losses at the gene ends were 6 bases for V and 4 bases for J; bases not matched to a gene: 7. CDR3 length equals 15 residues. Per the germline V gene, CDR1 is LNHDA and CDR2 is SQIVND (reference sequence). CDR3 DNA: TGTGCCAGTAGCCAGCGGGAGGAGCTGTACAATGAGCAGTTCTTC. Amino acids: CASSQREELYNEQFF.

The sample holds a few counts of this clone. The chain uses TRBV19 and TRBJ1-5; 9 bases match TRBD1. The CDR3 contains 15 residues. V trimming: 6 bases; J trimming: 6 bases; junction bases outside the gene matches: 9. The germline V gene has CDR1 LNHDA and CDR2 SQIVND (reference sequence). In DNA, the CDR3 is TGTGCCAGTAGAAGAAGGACAGGGGATAGTCAGCCCCAGCATTTT. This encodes CASRRRTGDSQPQHF.

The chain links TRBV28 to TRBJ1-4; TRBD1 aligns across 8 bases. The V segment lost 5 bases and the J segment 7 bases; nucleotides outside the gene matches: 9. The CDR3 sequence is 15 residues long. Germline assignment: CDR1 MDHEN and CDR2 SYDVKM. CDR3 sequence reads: CASSGIQGEGEKLFF. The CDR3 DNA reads TGTGCCAGCAGTGGAATACAGGGGGAGGGTGAAAAACTGTTTTTT.

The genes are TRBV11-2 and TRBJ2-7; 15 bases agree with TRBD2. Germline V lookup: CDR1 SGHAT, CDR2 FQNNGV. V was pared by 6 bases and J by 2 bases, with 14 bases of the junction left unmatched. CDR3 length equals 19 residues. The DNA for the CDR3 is TGTGCCAGCAGTCTACCCCCGGGACTAGCGGGAGGAAGGCCCTACGAGCAGTACTTC. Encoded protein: CASSLPPGLAGGRPYEQYF.

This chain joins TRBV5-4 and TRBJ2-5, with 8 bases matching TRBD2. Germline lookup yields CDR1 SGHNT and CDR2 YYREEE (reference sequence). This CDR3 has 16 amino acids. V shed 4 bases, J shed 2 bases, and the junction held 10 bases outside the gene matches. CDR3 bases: TGTGCCAGCAGCGTATTACCGGGACTAGGGCAAGAGACCCAGTACTTC. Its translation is CASSVLPGLGQETQYF.

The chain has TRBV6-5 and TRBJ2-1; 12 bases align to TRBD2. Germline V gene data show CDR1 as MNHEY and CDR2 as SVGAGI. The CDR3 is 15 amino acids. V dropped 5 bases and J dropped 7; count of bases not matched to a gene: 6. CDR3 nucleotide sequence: TGTGCCAGCAGTCCCGCTAGCGGGGGGGCGAATGAGCAGTTCTTC. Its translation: CASSPASGGANEQFF.

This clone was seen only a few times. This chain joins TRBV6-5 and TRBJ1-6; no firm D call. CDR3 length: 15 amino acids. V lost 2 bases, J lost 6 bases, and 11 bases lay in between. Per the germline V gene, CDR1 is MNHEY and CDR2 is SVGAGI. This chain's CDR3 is CASSYRARSNSPLHF. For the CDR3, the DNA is TGTGCCAGCAGTTACAGGGCACGGTCTAATTCACCCCTCCACTTT.

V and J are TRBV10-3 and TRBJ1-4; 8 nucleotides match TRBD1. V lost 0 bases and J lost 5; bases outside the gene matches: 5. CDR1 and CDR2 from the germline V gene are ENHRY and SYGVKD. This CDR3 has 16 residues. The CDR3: CAISESNAGGNEKLFF. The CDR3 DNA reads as TGTGCCATCAGTGAGTCGAATGCAGGGGGCAATGAAAAACTGTTTTTT.

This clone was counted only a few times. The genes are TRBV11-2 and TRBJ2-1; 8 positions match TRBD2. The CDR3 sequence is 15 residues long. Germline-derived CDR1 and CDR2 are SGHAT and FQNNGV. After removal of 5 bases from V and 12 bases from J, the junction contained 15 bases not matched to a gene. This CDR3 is CASSPSGLVAVGQFF. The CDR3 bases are TGTGCCAGCAGCCCCTCGGGACTAGTGGCTGTTGGGCAGTTCTTC.

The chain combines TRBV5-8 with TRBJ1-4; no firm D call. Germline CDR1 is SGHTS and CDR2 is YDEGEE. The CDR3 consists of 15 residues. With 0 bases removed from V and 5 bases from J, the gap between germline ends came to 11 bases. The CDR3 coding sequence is TGTGCCAGCAGCTTGGGGACTTGGGGAAATGAAAAACTGTTTTTT. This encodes CASSLGTWGNEKLFF.

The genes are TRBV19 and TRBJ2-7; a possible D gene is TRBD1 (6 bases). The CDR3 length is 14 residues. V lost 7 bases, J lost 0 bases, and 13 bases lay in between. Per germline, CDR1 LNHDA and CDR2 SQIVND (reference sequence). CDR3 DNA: TGTGCCAGTAAAGCACAGGGAAACTCCTACGAGCAGTACTTC. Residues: CASKAQGNSYEQYF.